These 24 T cell receptor beta chains originate from one sample sequenced in a study of blood T cell repertoires in COVID-19. TCRdb's copy holds only in-frame clones and misses some; the assay was immunoSEQ multiplex PCR. The table includes about 35,000 clones, roughly 88% detected once. The sequencing input was peripheral blood. These receptors all stem from a man older than 75 with acute or convalescent COVID-19.

This chain links TRBV4-1 with TRBJ2-6, with TRBD1 matching 10 bases. The junction had 17 bases not matched to a gene; V was cut back by 4 bases and J by 2 bases. Germline V gene lookup returns CDR1 MGHRA and CDR2 YSYEKL. CDR3 length: 21 amino acids. The CDR3 protein is CASSLAGGDRGRVAGANVLTF. As DNA, the CDR3 is TGCGCCAGCAGCCTCGCCGGAGGCGACAGGGGGCGAGTTGCTGGGGCCAACGTCCTGACTTTC.

The V gene is TRBV6-5, the J gene TRBJ2-3, with D maybe TRBD2 (6 bases). The germline V and J ends were trimmed by 2 bases and 2 bases, with 8 bases remaining between them. Germline V gene sequence: CDR1 MNHEY, CDR2 SVGAGI. The CDR3 is 14 amino acids. CDR3 protein: CASSYGGFTDTQYF. The DNA of the CDR3 is TGTGCCAGCAGTTACGGAGGGTTCACAGATACGCAGTATTTT.

V and J are TRBV5-1 and TRBJ2-2, with D unclear. Deletions cut 4 bases from V and 0 bases from J, with 7 bases between. CDR1 SGHRS and CDR2 YFSETQ come from the germline V gene. CDR3 length: 14 amino acids. In DNA form, the CDR3 reads TGCGCCAGCAGCCGGAGCTCGAACACCGGGGAGCTGTTTTTT. Translated: CASSRSSNTGELFF.

V is TRBV7-2 and J is TRBJ2-3; 9 nucleotides align to TRBD1. Germline loops: CDR1 SGHTA, CDR2 FQGNSA. The CDR3 length is 16 residues. Trimming at V came to 5 bases and at J to 4 bases, leaving 10 bases not matched to a gene. CDR3 bases: TGTGCCAGCAGCGCACGCTCCGGGACAGGGTCAGATACGCAGTATTTT. This gives the protein CASSARSGTGSDTQYF. The variable domain in full, completed from reference TRBV7-2 and TRBJ2-3, reads GAGVSQSPSNKVTEKGKDVELRCDPISGHTALYWYRQSLGQGLEFLIYFQGNSAPDKSGLPSDRFSAERTGGSVSTLTIQRTQQEDSAVYLCASSARSGTGSDTQYFGPGTRLTVL.

The chain uses TRBV6-5 and TRBJ1-3; TRBD1 might be the D (6 bases). Germline CDR1 is MNHEY and CDR2 is SVGAGI. The CDR3 contains 13 residues. V was pared by 7 bases and J by 2 bases, with 9 bases between. In nucleotides, the CDR3 is TGTGCCAGCAATTCAGGGGCTGGAAACACCATATATTTT. Protein sequence: CASNSGAGNTIYF.

V gene TRBV28 combines with J gene TRBJ2-1; 11 nucleotides align to TRBD2. The CDR3 totals 17 residues. In germline, CDR1 is MDHEN, CDR2 SYDVKM. The V and J ends lost 5 bases and 5 bases, in that order; junction bases with no gene match: 11. CDR3 coding DNA: TGTGCCAGCAGTCTTACCTCTAGCGGGGGGTCAAACAATGAGCAGTTCTTC. It codes for CASSLTSSGGSNNEQFF. Based on the CDR3 plus reference TRBV28 and TRBJ2-1, the full variable domain is DVKVTQSSRYLVKRTGEKVFLECVQDMDHENMFWYRQDPGLGLRLIYFSYDVKMKEKGDIPEGYSVSREKKERFSLILESASTNQTSMYLCASSLTSSGGSNNEQFFGPGTRLTVL.

The chain is built from TRBV19 and TRBJ2-3, with D possibly matching TRBD2 (5 bases). The CDR3 has 16 amino acids. V was cut by 4 bases and J by 3 bases, with 17 bases left in between. CDR1 and CDR2 from the germline V gene are LNHDA and SQIVND (reference sequence). CDR3 in amino acids: CASSTPEGLRTDTQYF. As DNA, the CDR3 is TGTGCCAGTAGTACTCCCGAGGGCCTAAGGACAGATACGCAGTATTTT.

The chain couples TRBV7-2 to TRBJ1-3, with unresolved D. The V end lost 1 base, the J end lost 2 bases, and 12 bases lay between the germline ends. Germline V gives CDR1 SGHTA, CDR2 FQGNSA. There are 16 residues in the CDR3. For the CDR3, the DNA is TGTGCCAGCAGCTTAGGTCCACTCCCGGCTGGAAACACCATATATTTT. Protein: CASSLGPLPAGNTIYF.

The chain is built from TRBV3-1 (or the pseudogene TRBV3-2) and TRBJ2-7; 8 nucleotides align to TRBD2. J gave up 3 bases and V 3 bases, and 4 bases lay outside the gene matches. The germline V gene encodes CDR1 LGHDT and CDR2 YNNKEL (reference sequence). The CDR3 runs to 14 residues. The CDR3 protein is CASSQRTSSYEQYF. The CDR3, as DNA: TGTGCCAGCAGCCAGAGGACTAGCAGCTACGAGCAGTACTTC.

The rearrangement links TRBV5-1 to TRBJ2-3; 10 bases agree with TRBD1. The CDR3 consists of 14 residues. V was clipped by 3 bases and J by 3 bases; unmatched bases: 1. Germline CDR1 is SGHRS and CDR2 is YFSETQ. The DNA of the CDR3 is TGCGCCAGCAGCTCGGGACAGGGGACAGATACGCAGTATTTT. Translating gives CASSSGQGTDTQYF.

This chain joins TRBV18 and TRBJ1-1; 7 bases are a match to TRBD1. CDR1 and CDR2 from the germline V gene are KGHSH and LQKENI. The CDR3 covers 13 residues. J was trimmed by 7 bases and V by 1 base; bases with no gene match: 3. The CDR3 spells CASSPRGGGEAFF. In nucleotides, the CDR3 is TGTGCCAGCTCACCACGAGGGGGCGGTGAAGCTTTCTTT.

This chain links TRBV7-2 with TRBJ2-3, with 10 nucleotides matching TRBD2. CDR1 and CDR2 (germline): SGHTA, FQGNSA. V shed 5 bases and J 5 bases; nucleotides not matched to a gene: 7. The CDR3 sequence is 15 residues long. The CDR3 DNA is TGTGCCAGCAGCCTCCAGCGGGGGGGGATAGATACGCAGTATTTT. This codes for CASSLQRGGIDTQYF.

This chain uses TRBV11-2 with TRBJ2-2, with 9 nucleotides matching TRBD2. The germline V gene has CDR1 SGHAT and CDR2 FQNNGV. The junction had 4 bases not matched to a gene; V was cut back by 0 bases and J by 2 bases. The CDR3 has 17 residues. Written as DNA, the CDR3 is TGTGCCAGCAGCTTAGATCTGCGGGGGGGCAACACCGGGGAGCTGTTTTTT. It encodes CASSLDLRGGNTGELFF.

The sample holds one count of this clone. The V and J genes are TRBV29-1 and TRBJ1-2; 10 nucleotides agree with TRBD1. The CDR3 consists of 16 residues. V lost 0 bases, J lost 4 bases, and 8 bases stayed unmatched. The V gene's germline CDR1 is SQVTM and CDR2 ANQGSEA. The CDR3 sequence: CSVEEGWGTGVYGYTF. CDR3 DNA: TGCAGCGTTGAAGAAGGATGGGGGACAGGGGTCTATGGCTACACCTTC.

V is TRBV28 and J is TRBJ2-4; 9 bases line up with TRBD1. This CDR3 comprises 16 residues. Trimming removed 6 bases from V and 5 bases from J; junction bases left unmatched: 11. The germline gives CDR1 MDHEN, CDR2 SYDVKM. CDR3 DNA sequence: TGTGCCAGCAGGCTGGGACAGGGCATAGGCGAAAACATTCAGTACTTC. Translation gives CASRLGQGIGENIQYF.

V and J are TRBV28 and TRBJ2-4; 7 nucleotides line up with TRBD2. The CDR3 consists of 14 residues. J lost 9 bases, V lost 3 bases, and 8 bases had no gene match. CDR1 and CDR2 (germline): MDHEN, SYDVKM. The CDR3 DNA sequence: TGTGCCAGCAGTTTCGGGGGGACCACCCCCATTCAGTACTTC. Protein product: CASSFGGTTPIQYF. The variable domain in full, completed from reference TRBV28 and TRBJ2-4, reads DVKVTQSSRYLVKRTGEKVFLECVQDMDHENMFWYRQDPGLGLRLIYFSYDVKMKEKGDIPEGYSVSREKKERFSLILESASTNQTSMYLCASSFGGTTPIQYFGAGTRLSVL.

CDR3 region: CASTPFENQPQHF. The CDR3 nucleotides are TGTGCCAGCACTCCCTTTGAGAATCAGCCCCAGCATTTT. The genes are TRBV2 and TRBJ1-5; D gene uncertain. Germline CDR1 reads SNHLY; CDR2 reads FYNNEI. The V end was cut by 7 bases, the J end by 4 bases, with 11 bases between. The CDR3 has 13 residues.

The J gene is TRBJ2-3, the V gene TRBV6-1, with TRBD2 matching over 8 bases. Trimming at V came to 0 bases and at J to 1 base, leaving 9 bases not matched to a gene. This CDR3 spans 18 amino acids. Looked up from germline, CDR1 is MNHNS and CDR2 is SASEGT. CDR3 amino acids: CASSEAPVRRGGTDTQYF. The CDR3 DNA follows: TGTGCCAGCAGTGAAGCCCCCGTGCGGCGGGGGGGCACAGATACGCAGTATTTT.

The rearrangement links TRBV28 to TRBJ2-3; 7 positions match TRBD2. After removal of 3 bases from V and 8 bases from J, the junction contained 8 bases not matched to a gene. Germline loops: CDR1 MDHEN, CDR2 SYDVKM. The length of the CDR3 is 14 residues. CDR3 loop: CASSFLGSSGTQYF. For the CDR3, the DNA is TGTGCCAGCAGTTTTCTAGGGTCTAGCGGTACGCAGTATTTT.

This clone was counted once. The J gene is TRBJ2-3, the V gene TRBV23-1; TRBD1 aligns across 9 bases. TRBV23-1 has ORF status, its function being uncertain. After removal of 4 bases from V and 4 bases from J, the junction contained 15 bases not matched to a gene. This CDR3 is 18 amino acids long. CDR3: CASSRIQGQGTGPDTQYF. CDR3 bases: TGCGCCAGCAGTCGCATCCAAGGACAGGGGACGGGCCCAGATACGCAGTATTTT.

V usage is TRBV28 and J usage is TRBJ1-4, with D hard to call. The CDR3 covers 14 residues. V lost 4 bases, J lost 8 bases, and 14 bases lay in between. Looked up from germline, CDR1 is MDHEN and CDR2 is SYDVKM. CDR3 sequence: CASSSPGPWEKLFF. CDR3 DNA sequence: TGTGCCAGCAGTTCCCCCGGTCCGTGGGAAAAACTGTTTTTT.

A single count supports this clone. This sequence joins TRBV7-3 and TRBJ1-4; maybe TRBD1 (6 bases). CDR3 size: 15 residues. The germline CDR1 and CDR2 sequences are SGHTA and FQGTGA. Deletions cut 4 bases from V and 3 bases from J, with 12 bases between. The DNA of the CDR3 is TGTGCCAGCAGCTCCACAGGGAGCCCTAATGAAAAACTGTTTTTT. This sequence encodes CASSSTGSPNEKLFF.

The chain recombines TRBV3-1 (or the pseudogene TRBV3-2) with TRBJ2-7; 7 nucleotides line up with TRBD2. V dropped 1 base and J dropped 9; count of bases not matched to a gene: 3. Germline V gene data show CDR1 as LGHDT and CDR2 as YNNKEL (reference sequence). The CDR3 has 12 residues. CDR3 sequence reads: CASSQAGRGQYF. The CDR3 DNA reads TGTGCCAGCAGCCAAGCGGGGAGGGGGCAGTACTTC.

The V call is TRBV30, the J call TRBJ2-7, with 8 bases lining up with TRBD1. Unmatched junction bases numbered 12, after V lost 2 bases and J lost 0 bases. Germline assignment: CDR1 GTSNPN and CDR2 SVGIG (reference sequence). CDR3 size: 17 residues. DNA of the CDR3: TGTGCCTGGAGTCGGCAGGGACAGGCGCAGAGCTCCTACGAGCAGTACTTC. Its translation: CAWSRQGQAQSSYEQYF.